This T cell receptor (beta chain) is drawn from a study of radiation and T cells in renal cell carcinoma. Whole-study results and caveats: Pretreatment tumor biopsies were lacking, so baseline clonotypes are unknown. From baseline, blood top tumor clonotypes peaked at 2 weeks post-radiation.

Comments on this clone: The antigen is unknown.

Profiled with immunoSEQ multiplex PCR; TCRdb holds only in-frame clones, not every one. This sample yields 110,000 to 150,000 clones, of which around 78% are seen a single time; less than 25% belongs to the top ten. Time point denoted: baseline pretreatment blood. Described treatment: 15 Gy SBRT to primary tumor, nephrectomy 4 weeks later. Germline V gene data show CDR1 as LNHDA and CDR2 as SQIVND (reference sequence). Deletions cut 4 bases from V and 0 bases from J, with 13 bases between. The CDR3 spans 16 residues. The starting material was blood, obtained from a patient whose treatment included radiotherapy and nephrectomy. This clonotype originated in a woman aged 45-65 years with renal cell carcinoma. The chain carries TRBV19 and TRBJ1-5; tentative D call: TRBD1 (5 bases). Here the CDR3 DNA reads TGTGCCAGTAGTAAGGGACGGTCATCTAGCAATCAGCCCCAGCATTTT. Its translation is CASSKGRSSSNQPQHF. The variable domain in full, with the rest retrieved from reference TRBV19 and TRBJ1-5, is DGGITQSPKYLFRKEGQNVTLSCEQNLNHDAMYWYRQDPGQGLRLIYYSQIVNDFQKGDIAEGYSVSREKKESFPLTVTSAQKNPTAFYLCASSKGRSSSNQPQHFGDGTRLSIL.